What follows is one TCR beta chain and its context. No cognate antigen has been identified for it. No much larger clonotype is one base removed from it; base qualities were not supplied. TCRbeta CDR3 regions were amplified from genomic DNA by means of the immunoSEQ Assay, a bias-controlled multiplex PCR. The authors' pipeline ran thus. Nucleated cell counts per sample were estimated from amplification of reference gene primers within the assay. To quantify the absolute abundance of each unique TCRbeta CDR3 rearrangement, sequence reads were collapsed and filtered. For each sample, productive Simpson clonality was calculated as the square root of Simpson's diversity index across productive rearrangements. TCRdb holds this immuneACCESS table with in-frame rearrangements only. Some clones are missing; in checked studies, unresolved V genes explain under half, and the rest has no known cause. The DNA gave D and trimming, while V, J and clone size come from that table. The sample yields 450,000 to 600,000 clones; about nine tenths were counted once. The ten top clones hold under 0.75% of the sample.

The sample comes from a study of blood T cell repertoires in COVID-19 (dated by TCRdb to about 2020). Turning to the overall study: Samples covering the acute and convalescent phases of COVID-19 were provided by collaborators in the United States, Italy and Spain. HLA class I and class II types, where available, came from metadata supplied by the sample provider rather than from assay-based typing. Samples came from the ongoing ImmuneRACE study (first 160 participants) plus 1,254 subjects from 6 global collaborators. Sample metadata almost always included a de-identified subject ID, COVID-19 status, age in years and sex. Deeply sampled blood TCRbeta repertoires from subjects exposed to, actively infected with, or recovered from COVID-19 were included in the dataset. The material from the prospective study consisted of cDNA or gDNA derived from T cells, B-cell-depleted T cells, or PBMCs. A freely available public database, intended as a resource for researchers studying the immune response to SARS-CoV-2, is where the repertoires were released.

On the study overall, not on this receptor specifically: How much clinical and demographic metadata was included differed by source and by participant, and the metadata was provided uncurated.

The CDR3 sequence holds 17 residues, the cysteine and phenylalanine included. Of the read, only the CDR3 DNA is kept; its 51 bases are in frame from base 1. Reading the germline V gene (reference sequence) gives CDR1 LNHDA and CDR2 SQIVND. V and J are trimmed by 4 bases and 1 base, and the gene matches miss 11 bases of the junction. Participants in the prospective study were enrolled through a virtual design, were aged 18 to 89 years, and lived in roughly 26 United States geographic areas. Cohort assignment in the prospective study relied on participant-reported clinical history from a screening survey and a study questionnaire. Recovered participants in ImmuneRACE Cohort 3 were defined as having two consecutive negative NP/OP PCR tests, clearance from a healthcare professional, or resolution of symptoms. In the prospective study, whole blood, serum and a nasopharyngeal or oropharyngeal swab were collected from each participant by mobile phlebotomists. Prospective study participants could optionally give additional blood draws and questionnaires over a roughly two-month period. Before DNA extraction, blood samples from the prospective study were shipped at room temperature or frozen.

The TCR was taken from a woman aged 18 to 35 who had recovered from COVID-19. Sequencing was done on a sample of PBMCs or T cells enriched from blood (not recorded which). The sequence joins TRBV19 to TRBJ1-2; the junction holds 8 bases that match TRBD1. The CDR3 region reads CASSTLPRQGINYGYTF. The sequenced DNA is TGTGCCAGTAGTACCCTCCCACGACAGGGGATTAACTATGGCTACACCTTC.